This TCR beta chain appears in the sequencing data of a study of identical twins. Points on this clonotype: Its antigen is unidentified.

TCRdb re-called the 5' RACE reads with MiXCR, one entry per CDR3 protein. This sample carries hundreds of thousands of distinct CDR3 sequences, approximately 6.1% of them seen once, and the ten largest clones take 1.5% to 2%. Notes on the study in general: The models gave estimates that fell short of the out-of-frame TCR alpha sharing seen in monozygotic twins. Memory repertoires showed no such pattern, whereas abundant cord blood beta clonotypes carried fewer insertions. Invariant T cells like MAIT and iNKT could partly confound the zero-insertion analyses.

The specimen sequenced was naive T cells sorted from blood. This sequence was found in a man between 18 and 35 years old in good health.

The chain's CDR3 is CASSFDGQETQYF. CDR3 sequence (DNA): TGTGCCAGCAGTTTCGACGGGCAAGAGACCCAGTACTTC. V gene TRBV28 combines with J gene TRBJ2-5; D uncertain. V was pared by 3 bases and J by 2 bases, with 7 bases between. This CDR3 contains 13 residues. Germline V gives CDR1 MDHEN, CDR2 SYDVKM.